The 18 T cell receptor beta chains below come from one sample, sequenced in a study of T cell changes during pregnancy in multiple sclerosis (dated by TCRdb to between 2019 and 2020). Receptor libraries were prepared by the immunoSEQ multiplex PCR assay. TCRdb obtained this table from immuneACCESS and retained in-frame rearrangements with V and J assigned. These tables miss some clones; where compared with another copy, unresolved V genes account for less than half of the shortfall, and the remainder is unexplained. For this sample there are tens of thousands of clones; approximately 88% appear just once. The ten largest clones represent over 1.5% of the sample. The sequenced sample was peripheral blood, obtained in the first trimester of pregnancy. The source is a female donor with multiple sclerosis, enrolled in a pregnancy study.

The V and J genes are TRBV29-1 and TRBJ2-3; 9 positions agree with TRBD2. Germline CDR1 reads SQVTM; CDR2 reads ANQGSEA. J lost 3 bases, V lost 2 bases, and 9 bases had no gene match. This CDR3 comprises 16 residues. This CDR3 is CSVEKGSGSVTDTQYF. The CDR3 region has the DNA TGCAGCGTTGAAAAGGGTAGCGGGAGTGTAACAGATACGCAGTATTTT.

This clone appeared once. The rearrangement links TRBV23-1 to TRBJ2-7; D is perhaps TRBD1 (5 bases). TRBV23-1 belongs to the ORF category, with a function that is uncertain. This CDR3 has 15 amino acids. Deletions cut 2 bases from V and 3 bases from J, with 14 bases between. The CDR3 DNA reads TGCGCCAGCAGTCAACGGCGACAGTTCATCTACGAGCAGTACTTC. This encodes CASSQRRQFIYEQYF.

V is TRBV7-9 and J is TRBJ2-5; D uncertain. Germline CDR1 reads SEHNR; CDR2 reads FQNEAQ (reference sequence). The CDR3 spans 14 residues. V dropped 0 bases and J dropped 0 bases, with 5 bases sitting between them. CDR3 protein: CASSLAADQETQYF. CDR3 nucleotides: TGTGCCAGCAGCTTAGCGGCGGACCAAGAGACCCAGTACTTC. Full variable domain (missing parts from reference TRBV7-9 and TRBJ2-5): DTGVSQNPRHKITKRGQNVTFRCDPISEHNRLYWYRQTLGQGPEFLTYFQNEAQLEKSRLLSDRFSAERPKGSFSTLEIQRTEQGDSAMYLCASSLAADQETQYFGPGTRLLVL.

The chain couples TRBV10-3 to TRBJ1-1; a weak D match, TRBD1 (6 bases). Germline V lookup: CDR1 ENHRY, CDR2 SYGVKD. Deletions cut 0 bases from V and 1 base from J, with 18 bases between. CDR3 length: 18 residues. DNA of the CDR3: TGTGCCATCAGTGAGTCGAAAGGGGGTAATAGCAAGAACACTGAAGCTTTCTTT. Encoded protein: CAISESKGGNSKNTEAFF.

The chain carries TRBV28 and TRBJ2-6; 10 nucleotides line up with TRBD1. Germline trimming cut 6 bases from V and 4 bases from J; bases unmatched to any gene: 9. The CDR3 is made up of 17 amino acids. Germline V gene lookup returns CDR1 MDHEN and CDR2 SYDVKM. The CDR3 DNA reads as TGTGCCAGCAGAGGTAGACAGGGGGCGCAAGGGGCCAACGTCCTGACTTTC. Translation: CASRGRQGAQGANVLTF.

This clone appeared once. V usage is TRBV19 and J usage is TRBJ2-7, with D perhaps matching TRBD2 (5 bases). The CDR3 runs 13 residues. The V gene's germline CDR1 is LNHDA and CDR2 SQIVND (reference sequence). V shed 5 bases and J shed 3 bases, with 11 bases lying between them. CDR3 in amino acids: CASSPGNYYEQYF. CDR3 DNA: TGTGCCAGTAGTCCCGGGAACTACTACGAGCAGTACTTC.

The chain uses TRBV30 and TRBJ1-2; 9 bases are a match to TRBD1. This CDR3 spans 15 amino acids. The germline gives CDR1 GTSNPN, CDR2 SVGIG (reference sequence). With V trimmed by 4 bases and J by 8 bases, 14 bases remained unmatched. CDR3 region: CAWTPGDRVPSGYTF. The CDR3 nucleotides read TGTGCCTGGACGCCGGGGGACAGGGTTCCTTCGGGCTACACCTTC.

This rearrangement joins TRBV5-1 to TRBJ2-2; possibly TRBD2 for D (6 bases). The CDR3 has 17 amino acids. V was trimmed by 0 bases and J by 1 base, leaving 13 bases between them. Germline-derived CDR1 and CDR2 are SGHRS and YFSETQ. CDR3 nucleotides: TGCGCCAGCAGCTTGGGGGCCGGGACTTTGAACACCGGGGAGCTGTTTTTT. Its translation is CASSLGAGTLNTGELFF.

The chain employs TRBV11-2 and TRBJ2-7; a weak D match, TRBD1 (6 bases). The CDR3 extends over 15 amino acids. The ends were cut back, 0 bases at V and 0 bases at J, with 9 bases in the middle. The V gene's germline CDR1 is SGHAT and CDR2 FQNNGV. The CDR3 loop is CASSLDRDTSYEQYF. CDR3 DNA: TGTGCCAGCAGCTTAGACCGGGACACCTCCTACGAGCAGTACTTC.

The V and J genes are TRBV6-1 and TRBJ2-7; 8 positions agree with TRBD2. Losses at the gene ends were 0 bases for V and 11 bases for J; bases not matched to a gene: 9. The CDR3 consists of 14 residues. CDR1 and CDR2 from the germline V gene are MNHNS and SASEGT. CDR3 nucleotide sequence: TGTGCCAGCAGTGAAGCGAAGCGGGAGCTTGGCAAGTACTTC. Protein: CASSEAKRELGKYF.

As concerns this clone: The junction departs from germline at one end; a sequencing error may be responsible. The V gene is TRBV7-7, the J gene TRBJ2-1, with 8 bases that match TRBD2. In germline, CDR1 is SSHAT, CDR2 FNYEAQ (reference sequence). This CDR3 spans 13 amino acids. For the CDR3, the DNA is TGTGCTAGCAGCCCAAGCGGGAGTTTAGCCCAGTTCTTC. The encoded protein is CASSPSGSLAQFF.

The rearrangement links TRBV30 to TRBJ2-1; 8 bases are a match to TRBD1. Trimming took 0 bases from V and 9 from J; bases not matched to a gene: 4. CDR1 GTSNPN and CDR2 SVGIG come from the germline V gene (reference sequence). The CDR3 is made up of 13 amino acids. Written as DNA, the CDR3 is TGTGCCTGGAGTGTACAGGGGGATAGTGAGCAGTTCTTC. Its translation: CAWSVQGDSEQFF.

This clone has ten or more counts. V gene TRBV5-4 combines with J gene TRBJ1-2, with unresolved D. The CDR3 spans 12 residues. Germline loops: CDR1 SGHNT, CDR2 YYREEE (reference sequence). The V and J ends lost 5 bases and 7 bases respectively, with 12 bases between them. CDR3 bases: TGTGCCAGCAGTAGCCCCCCCTTTGGCTACACCTTC. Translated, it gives CASSSPPFGYTF.

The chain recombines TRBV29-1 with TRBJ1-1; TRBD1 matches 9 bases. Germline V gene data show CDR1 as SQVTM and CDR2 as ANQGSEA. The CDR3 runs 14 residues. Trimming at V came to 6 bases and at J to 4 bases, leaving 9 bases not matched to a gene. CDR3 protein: CSVDGTGMGTEAFF. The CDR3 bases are TGCAGCGTGGATGGGACAGGGATGGGCACTGAAGCTTTCTTT.

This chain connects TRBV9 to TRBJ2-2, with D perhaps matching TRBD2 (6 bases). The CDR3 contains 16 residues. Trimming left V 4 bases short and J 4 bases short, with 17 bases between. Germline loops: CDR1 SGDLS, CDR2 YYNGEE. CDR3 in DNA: TGTGCCAGCAGCCCCCGTGGGAGGTCCCCCACCGGGGAGCTGTTTTTT. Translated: CASSPRGRSPTGELFF.

CDR3 in amino acids: CASSMTGGNTEAFF. CDR3 bases: TGTGCCAGTAGTATGACAGGGGGAAACACTGAAGCTTTCTTT. This rearrangement joins TRBV19 to TRBJ1-1, with TRBD1 matching 9 bases. This CDR3 has 14 amino acids. V was clipped by 3 bases and J by 2 bases; unmatched bases: 1. Per the germline V gene, CDR1 is LNHDA and CDR2 is SQIVND (reference sequence).

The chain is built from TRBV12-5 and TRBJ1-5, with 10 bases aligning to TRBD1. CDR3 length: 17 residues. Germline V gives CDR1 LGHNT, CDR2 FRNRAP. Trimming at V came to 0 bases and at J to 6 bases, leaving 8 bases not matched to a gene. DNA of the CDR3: TGTGCTAGTGGTTTGGTTGTGGGACAGGGGTTGACTCAGCCCCAGCATTTT. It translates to CASGLVVGQGLTQPQHF. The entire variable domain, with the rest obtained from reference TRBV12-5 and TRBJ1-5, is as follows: DARVTQTPRHKVTEMGQEVTMRCQPILGHNTVFWYRQTMMQGLELLAYFRNRAPLDDSGMPKDRFSAEMPDATLATLKIQPSEPRDSAVYFCASGLVVGQGLTQPQHFGDGTRLSIL.

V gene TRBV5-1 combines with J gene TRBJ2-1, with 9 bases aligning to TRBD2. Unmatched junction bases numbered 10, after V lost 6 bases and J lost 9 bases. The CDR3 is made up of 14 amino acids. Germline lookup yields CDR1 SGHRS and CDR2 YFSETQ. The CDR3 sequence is CASITGTSSGEQFF. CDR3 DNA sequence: TGCGCCAGCATTACCGGGACTAGCTCAGGTGAGCAGTTCTTC. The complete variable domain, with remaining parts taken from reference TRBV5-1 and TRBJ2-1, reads KAGVTQTPRYLIKTRGQQVTLSCSPISGHRSVSWYQQTPGQGLQFLFEYFSETQRNKGNFPGRFSGRQFSNSRSEMNVSTLELGDSALYLCASITGTSSGEQFFGPGTRLTVL.